The 24 T cell receptor beta chains below all came from one sample that was sequenced in a study of blood T cell repertoires in COVID-19. This table comes from immunoSEQ multiplex PCR, and its TCRdb copy is limited to in-frame clones, with some not included. The sample lists some 200,000 clones, approximately 80% occurring once. The sample taken for sequencing was peripheral blood. Every receptor here comes from a human donor in a cohort sampled during active COVID-19.

V usage is TRBV29-1 and J usage is TRBJ1-1; 7 bases map to TRBD1. After removal of 7 bases from V and 11 bases from J, the junction contained 13 bases not matched to a gene. Germline V gene sequence: CDR1 SQVTM, CDR2 ANQGSEA. The CDR3 contains 12 residues. CDR3 in DNA: TGCAGCGGAAGGGCGGGACAGCAGGATGCTTTCTTT. It is translated as CSGRAGQQDAFF.

The CDR3 reads CASSRPGGELFF. CDR3 sequence (DNA): TGTGCCAGCAGCCGCCCGGGGGGGGAGCTGTTTTTT. The chain has TRBV4-2 and TRBJ2-2; a weak D match, TRBD2 (5 bases). This CDR3 region has 12 residues. CDR1 is LGHNA, CDR2 YNFKEQ, per germline. Deletions cut 4 bases from V and 8 bases from J, with 8 bases between.

In nucleotides, the CDR3 is TGTGCCAGCAGCTTATACAGCTATGGAAACACCATATATTTT. Its protein product is CASSLYSYGNTIYF. The V gene is TRBV7-9, the J gene TRBJ1-3; D uncertain. The V gene lost 2 bases and the J gene lost 3 bases, with 8 bases spanning the gap. The germline CDR1 and CDR2 sequences are SEHNR and FQNEAQ (reference sequence). The CDR3 loop spans 14 amino acids.

The chain recombines TRBV2 with TRBJ2-7; D not certain. Between the trimmed V and J ends, which lost 4 bases and 2 bases, there was a span of 9 bases. Germline V CDR1 and CDR2: SNHLY, FYNNEI. This CDR3 is built from 13 residues. For the CDR3, the DNA is TGTGCCAGCAGTGGAGGCACTCCCTACGAGCAGTACTTC. Its translation is CASSGGTPYEQYF.

This chain uses TRBV7-8 with TRBJ1-1; 7 bases are a match to TRBD1. The CDR3 sequence is 14 residues long. Germline loops: CDR1 SGHVS, CDR2 FQNEAQ. After removal of 3 bases from V and 3 bases from J, the junction contained 4 bases not matched to a gene. CDR3 sequence: CASSFLRGDTEAFF. In nucleotides, the CDR3 is TGTGCCAGCAGCTTTCTCAGGGGGGACACTGAAGCTTTCTTT.

This clone came up a few times. The rearrangement links TRBV11-2 to TRBJ2-7; weak D call: TRBD2 (6 bases). This CDR3 has 15 residues. Germline CDR1 SGHAT, CDR2 FQNNGV. The V end was cut by 0 bases, the J end by 2 bases, with 11 bases between. The CDR3 nucleotides are TGTGCCAGCAGCTTAGACGGGACGGGGGCCTACGAGCAGTACTTC. Translating gives CASSLDGTGAYEQYF.

The chain employs TRBV19 and TRBJ2-7, with TRBD1 matching over 10 bases. Germline assignment: CDR1 LNHDA and CDR2 SQIVND (reference sequence). The CDR3 runs 16 residues. V was clipped by 5 bases and J by 1 base; unmatched bases: 8. Here the CDR3 reads CASSASGDRGSYEQYF. CDR3 nucleotides: TGTGCCAGTAGTGCTTCCGGGGACAGGGGTTCCTACGAGCAGTACTTC.

This rearrangement joins TRBV6-2 or TRBV6-3 to TRBJ1-6, with D perhaps matching TRBD1 (6 bases). This CDR3 is 14 amino acids long. V lost 4 bases and J lost 8, with 12 bases in between. CDR1 and CDR2 from the germline V gene are MNHEY and SVGEGT. The CDR3 loop is CASSWGQLDSPLHF. For the CDR3, the DNA is TGTGCCAGCAGTTGGGGACAACTCGATTCACCCCTCCACTTT.

The V gene is TRBV12-3 or TRBV12-4, the J gene TRBJ1-1; 8 nucleotides agree with TRBD1. The CDR3 totals 13 residues. V dropped 6 bases and J dropped 5; count of bases not matched to a gene: 5. CDR3 residues: CASSRTGSTEAFF. For the CDR3, the DNA is TGTGCCAGCAGCCGGACAGGGAGTACTGAAGCTTTCTTT.

CDR3 region: CASPKVQGKEKLFF. CDR3 in DNA: TGTGCCAGCCCGAAGGTTCAGGGGAAAGAAAAACTGTTTTTT. The chain has TRBV6-4 and TRBJ1-4; tentative D call: TRBD1 (6 bases). This CDR3 comprises 14 residues. The V end lost 8 bases, the J end lost 8 bases, and 18 bases lay between the germline ends. Germline V gene lookup returns CDR1 MRHNA and CDR2 SNTAGT.

The genes are TRBV6-4 and TRBJ2-7; TRBD1 is a possible D gene (6 bases). The CDR3 length is 14 residues. V was clipped by 8 bases and J by 0 bases, with 14 bases between them. Germline V gene data show CDR1 as MRHNA and CDR2 as SNTAGT. The CDR3 reads CASSRTALSYEQYF. The CDR3 nucleotides read TGTGCCAGCTCCAGGACAGCGCTCTCCTACGAGCAGTACTTC.

This clone occurred once. The chain joins TRBV7-9 to TRBJ2-2; 10 bases fit TRBD1. V gave up 7 bases and J gave up 5 bases; unmatched junction bases: 7. Germline V gene sequence: CDR1 SEHNR, CDR2 FQNEAQ (reference sequence). This CDR3 contains 15 residues. The CDR3 DNA reads as TGTGCCAGCACCCTGGGACAGGGGAGGACCGGGGAGCTGTTTTTT. This gives the protein CASTLGQGRTGELFF.

The genes are TRBV28 and TRBJ2-5, with TRBD1 matching over 10 bases. The CDR3 consists of 14 residues. Germline V gene data show CDR1 as MDHEN and CDR2 as SYDVKM. Trimming took 11 bases from V and 5 from J; bases not matched to a gene: 11. The CDR3 region is CASLGQGRAETQYF. The CDR3 DNA is TGTGCCTCCTTGGGACAGGGGAGGGCGGAGACCCAGTACTTC.

The V gene is TRBV28, the J gene TRBJ1-2; no definite D call. The CDR3 contains 14 residues. Trimming took off 5 bases at V and 3 bases at J, with 13 bases between the two ends. Germline V gene lookup returns CDR1 MDHEN and CDR2 SYDVKM. CDR3 amino acids: CASSPPAGDYGYTF. The CDR3 nucleotides read TGTGCCAGCAGTCCCCCAGCAGGCGACTATGGCTACACCTTC.

The chain is built from TRBV27 and TRBJ1-5; 7 nucleotides match TRBD1. In germline, CDR1 is MNHEY, CDR2 SMNVEV (reference sequence). V lost 6 bases and J lost 1; bases outside the gene matches: 3. The CDR3 has 14 residues. The CDR3 DNA reads as TGTGCCAGCAGCCAACAGGGGAGCAATCAGCCCCAGCATTTT. Protein sequence: CASSQQGSNQPQHF.

V usage is TRBV5-1 and J usage is TRBJ2-3; a possible D gene is TRBD2 (6 bases). The germline CDR1 and CDR2 sequences are SGHRS and YFSETQ. V was pared by 2 bases and J by 4 bases, with 14 bases between. CDR3 length: 15 amino acids. The CDR3 loop is CASSFREPIADTQYF. The DNA for the CDR3 is TGCGCCAGCAGCTTTCGGGAGCCCATTGCAGATACGCAGTATTTT.

This clone came up a few times. The chain employs TRBV6-6 and TRBJ2-7; D is possibly TRBD1 (7 bases). V was pared by 6 bases and J by 2 bases, with 14 bases between. This CDR3 is 14 amino acids long. CDR1 is MNHNY, CDR2 SVGAGI, per germline (reference sequence). The CDR3 DNA follows: TGTGCCAGCAGCCGGACAGGAGGGACCTACGAGCAGTACTTC. It translates to CASSRTGGTYEQYF.

This rearrangement joins TRBV7-8 to TRBJ2-7; possibly TRBD2 for D (5 bases). The CDR3 extends over 13 amino acids. The germline V and J ends were trimmed by 1 base and 7 bases, with 11 bases remaining between them. Germline CDR1 is SGHVS and CDR2 is FQNEAQ. DNA of the CDR3: TGTGCCAGCAGCTTAGTGGTGACGGGGGAGCAGTACTTC. Translated: CASSLVVTGEQYF.

The genes are TRBV5-6 and TRBJ2-1; TRBD2 aligns across 8 bases. The CDR3 has 16 amino acids. V trimming: 6 bases; J trimming: 3 bases; junction bases outside the gene matches: 11. CDR1 is SGHDT and CDR2 is YYEEEE in the germline V gene. CDR3: CASTLSGGGFYNEQFF. As DNA, the CDR3 is TGTGCCAGCACCCTCTCCGGCGGGGGGTTCTACAATGAGCAGTTCTTC. Full variable domain (outside the CDR3, taken from reference TRBV5-6 and TRBJ2-1): DAGVTQSPTHLIKTRGQQVTLRCSPKSGHDTVSWYQQALGQGPQFIFQYYEEEERQRGNFPDRFSGHQFPNYSSELNVNALLLGDSALYLCASTLSGGGFYNEQFFGPGTRLTVL.

V gene TRBV11-1 combines with J gene TRBJ2-1, with 10 bases fitting TRBD1. V shed 8 bases, J shed 4 bases, and the junction held 8 bases outside the gene matches. This CDR3 spans 15 amino acids. Germline loops: CDR1 SGHAT, CDR2 FQDESV (reference sequence). CDR3 bases: TGTGCCAGCCTAGAAGGGACAGGGGCATACAATGAGCAGTTCTTC. Its translation: CASLEGTGAYNEQFF.

The chain is built from TRBV7-8 and TRBJ2-7; TRBD1 is a possible D gene (6 bases). Germline CDR1 reads SGHVS; CDR2 reads FQNEAQ. The CDR3 is made up of 14 amino acids. The V end lost 5 bases, the J end lost 2 bases, and 13 bases lay between the germline ends. The CDR3 sequence: CASSNRDIAYEQYF. The CDR3, as DNA: TGTGCCAGCAGCAACCGGGACATTGCCTACGAGCAGTACTTC.

The gene calls are TRBV18 and TRBJ1-1, with D hard to call. This CDR3 is built from 14 residues. The V end lost 6 bases, the J end lost 1 base, and 12 bases lay between the germline ends. The germline CDR1 and CDR2 sequences are KGHSH and LQKENI. CDR3 nucleotide sequence: TGTGCCAGCTCTCTTACACGGGGGAACACTGAAGCTTTCTTT. It translates to CASSLTRGNTEAFF.

The chain joins TRBV11-2 to TRBJ1-1; D is possibly TRBD1 (6 bases). V shed 0 bases and J shed 14 bases, with 16 bases lying between them. CDR3 length equals 13 residues. CDR1 is SGHAT and CDR2 is FQNNGV in the germline V gene. CDR3 loop: CASSLDEGEFTFF. The CDR3 DNA is TGTGCCAGCAGCTTAGATGAGGGGGAATTCACGTTCTTT.

This rearrangement joins TRBV13 to TRBJ2-7; 7 bases agree with TRBD1. Germline values: CDR1 PRHDT, CDR2 FYEKMQ (reference sequence). Losses at the gene ends were 5 bases for V and 2 bases for J; bases not matched to a gene: 6. This CDR3 comprises 14 residues. The CDR3 reads CASSPGQRTYEQYF. CDR3 DNA sequence: TGTGCCAGCAGCCCGGGACAGAGAACCTACGAGCAGTACTTC.